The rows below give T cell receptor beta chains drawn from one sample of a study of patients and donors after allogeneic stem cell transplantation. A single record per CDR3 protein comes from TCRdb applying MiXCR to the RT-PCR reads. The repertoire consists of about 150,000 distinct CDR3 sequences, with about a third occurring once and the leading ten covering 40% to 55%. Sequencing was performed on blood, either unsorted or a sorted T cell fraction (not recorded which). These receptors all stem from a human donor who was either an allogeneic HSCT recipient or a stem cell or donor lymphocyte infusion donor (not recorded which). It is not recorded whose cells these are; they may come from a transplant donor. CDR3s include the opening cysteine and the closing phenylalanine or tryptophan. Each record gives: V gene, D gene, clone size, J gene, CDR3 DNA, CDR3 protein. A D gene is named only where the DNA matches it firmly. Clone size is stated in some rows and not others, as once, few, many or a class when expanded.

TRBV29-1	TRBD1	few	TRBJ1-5	TGCAGCGTTGATGGTGGACAGGGGGTTTACAGCAATCAGCCCCAGCATTTT	CSVDGGQGVYSNQPQHF
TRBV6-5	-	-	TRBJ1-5	TGTGCCAGCAGACCCGGGACGGTGAAAGCGCCCCAGCATTTT	CASRPGTVKAPQHF
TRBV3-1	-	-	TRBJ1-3	TGTGCCAGCAGCCCCCTGGGGGCGGAAGGAAACACCATATATTTT	CASSPLGAEGNTIYF
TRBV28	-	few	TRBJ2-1	TGTGCCAGCAGTTACCCCATCAGGGAGCAGTTCTTC	CASSYPIREQFF
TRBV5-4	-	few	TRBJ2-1	TGTGCCAGCAGCCGACCGATGGGATACAATGAGCAGTTCTTC	CASSRPMGYNEQFF
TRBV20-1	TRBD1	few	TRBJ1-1	TGCAGTGCGGGCGGGACAGCGAACACTGAAGCTTTCTTT	CSAGGTANTEAFF
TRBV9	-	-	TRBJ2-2	TGTGCCAGCAGCGTGGGGCCCTCACCCGGGGAGCTGTTTTTT	CASSVGPSPGELFF
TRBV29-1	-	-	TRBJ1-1	TGCAGCGTTTTGTTCGGGAACACTGAAGCTTTCTTT	CSVLFGNTEAFF
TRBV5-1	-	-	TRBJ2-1	TGCGCCAGCAGCTTGGGTAGCGGAAACGTTTGGGGTGAGCAGTTCTTC	CASSLGSGNVWGEQFF
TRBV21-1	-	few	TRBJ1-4	TGTGCCAGCAGCTTTGACAGGAACAATGAAAAACTGTTTTTT	CASSFDRNNEKLFF
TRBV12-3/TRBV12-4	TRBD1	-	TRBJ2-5	TGTGCCAGCAGTTCTGGGACAGGGCGAGGGGAGACCCAGTACTTC	CASSSGTGRGETQYF
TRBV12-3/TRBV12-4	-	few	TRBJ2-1	TGTGCCAGCAGTTTAGTTTCGGGATACAATGAGCAGTTCTTC	CASSLVSGYNEQFF